Following are 7 T cell receptor beta chains from one sample sequenced in a study of cytomegalovirus exposure and HLA in healthy donors. The PCR made use of 60 Vbeta and 13 Jbeta primers. Some clones are missing from TCRdb's copy, which holds only in-frame ones; the method was immunoSEQ multiplex PCR. The sample comprises approximately 220,000 clones, 75% to 80% of which are singletons, and 1.5% to 2% rests with the top ten. Sample: PBMCs. Receptor source: a male donor in good health and CMV-seronegative.

V usage is TRBV18 and J usage is TRBJ2-7, with TRBD2 matching 9 bases. This CDR3 has 15 residues. CDR1 and CDR2 from the germline V gene are KGHSH and LQKENI. The trim removed 3 bases at V and 3 bases at J, leaving 6 bases unmatched. CDR3 sequence reads: CASSPLAGRDYEQYF. CDR3 in DNA: TGTGCCAGCTCACCCCTAGCGGGGAGGGACTACGAGCAGTACTTC. Supplemented by reference TRBV18 and TRBJ2-7, the full variable domain reads NAGVMQNPRHLVRRRGQEARLRCSPMKGHSHVYWYRQLPEEGLKFMVYLQKENIIDESGMPKERFSAEFPKEGPSILRIQQVVRGDSAAYFCASSPLAGRDYEQYFGPGTRLTVT.

The chain links TRBV5-6 to TRBJ2-5, with 8 bases that match TRBD1. The V segment lost 5 bases and the J segment 4 bases; nucleotides outside the gene matches: 7. This CDR3 has 14 amino acids. Germline CDR1 is SGHDT and CDR2 is YYEEEE. In DNA form, the CDR3 reads TGTGCCAGCAGGCCGACAGGGGTTGGAGAGACCCAGTACTTC. The encoded protein is CASRPTGVGETQYF.

The rearrangement uses TRBV4-2 and TRBJ2-7, with 8 bases that match TRBD1. The CDR3 length is 18 residues. Germline assignment: CDR1 LGHNA and CDR2 YNFKEQ. V was pared by 3 bases and J by 3 bases, with 16 bases of the junction left unmatched. The CDR3 coding sequence is TGTGCCAGCAGCCATCAACTCTCAGGCCCGGACAGGGACTACGAGCAGTACTTC. Protein product: CASSHQLSGPDRDYEQYF.

This clone showed up just once. The gene calls are TRBV30 and TRBJ1-1; possibly TRBD1 for D (6 bases). The germline gives CDR1 GTSNPN, CDR2 SVGIG (reference sequence). This CDR3 comprises 11 residues. Trimming stripped 8 bases from V and 9 bases from J, with 16 bases between. The CDR3 DNA reads as TGTGCCATAGAACCGGGACAAAAAGCTTTCTTT. This encodes CAIEPGQKAFF.

This chain connects TRBV19 to TRBJ1-4; possibly TRBD1 for D (6 bases). Germline assignment: CDR1 LNHDA and CDR2 SQIVND (reference sequence). The CDR3 is 19 residues long. V lost 1 base and J 0 bases, leaving 18 bases between the germline ends. Written as DNA, the CDR3 is TGTGCCAGTAGTATAGCTTTAAGTGGGACAAAAGCAACTAATGAAAAACTGTTTTTT. Translating it yields CASSIALSGTKATNEKLFF.

This clone was detected a few times. The chain employs TRBV5-1 and TRBJ1-1, with D maybe TRBD1 (5 bases). Trimming took off 5 bases at V and 2 bases at J, with 10 bases between the two ends. The germline V gene encodes CDR1 SGHRS and CDR2 YFSETQ. The CDR3 loop spans 13 amino acids. CDR3 region: CASRGQLNTEAFF. CDR3 nucleotides: TGCGCCAGCAGGGGGCAGCTAAACACTGAAGCTTTCTTT.

The rearrangement joins TRBV4-3 to TRBJ2-2; D gene ambiguous. Germline CDR1 reads LGHNA; CDR2 reads YSLEER. V was pared by 0 bases and J by 7 bases, with 12 bases between. The CDR3 runs 15 residues. The CDR3 loop reads CASSQDSVLGGELFF. The CDR3 region has the DNA TGCGCCAGCAGCCAAGATTCGGTCCTCGGCGGGGAGCTGTTTTTT.